A selection of T cell receptor beta chains follows, all from one sample in a study of identical twins. TCRdb reanalysed the 5' RACE reads using MiXCR and keeps one entry per CDR3 protein. The repertoire consists of about 700,000 distinct CDR3 sequences, with less than 10% occurring once and the leading ten covering approximately 0.96%. These data are also associated with another study on yellow fever vaccine responses in identical twins.

Sample: PBMCs. The receptors derive from a woman aged 18-29 years in good health. Each CDR3 is given with its conserved first and last residue. A D gene is named only where the DNA matches it firmly. Clone size is not always given. Where it is, it says once, few, many or a class for expanded clones.

>TRBD1|few|TRBV7-9|TRBJ2-3
TGTGCCAGCAGCAAGACAGGGGCCAACACAGATACGCAGTATTTT
CASSKTGANTDTQYF
>-|many|TRBV5-1|TRBJ2-3
TGCGCCAGCAGCTTGGTGTCCTCCTCGGACACAGATACGCAGTATTTT
CASSLVSSSDTDTQYF
>-|-|TRBV6-8|TRBJ1-5
TGTGCCAGCCGACGAAGGGGATTCAATCAGCCCCAGCATTTT
CASRRRGFNQPQHF
>TRBD1|-|TRBV20-1|TRBJ2-3
TGCAGTCCCGTGACCGGGACAGGGGGCACAGATACGCAGTATTTT
CSPVTGTGGTDTQYF
>TRBD1|-|TRBV12-3/TRBV12-4|TRBJ1-4
TGTGCCAGCAGTTTAGATGGGACAGCTAATGAAAAACTGTTTTTT
CASSLDGTANEKLFF
>-|-|TRBV6-1|TRBJ1-1
TGTGCCAGCAGTGAGCGAGGGACGGGGAACACTGAAGCTTTCTTT
CASSERGTGNTEAFF
>-|-|TRBV30|TRBJ2-4
TGTGCCTGGAGTCCTGGGGCCGGGGACATTCAGTACTTC
CAWSPGAGDIQYF
>-|few|TRBV3-1|TRBJ2-5
TGTGCCAGCAGCCAAATTCAAGAGACCCAGTACTTC
CASSQIQETQYF
>-|-|TRBV11-2|TRBJ2-7
TGTGCCAGCAGCTTAGACTTCCTACTAACCTACGAGCAGTACTTC
CASSLDFLLTYEQYF
>-|many|TRBV20-1|TRBJ1-2
TGCAGTGCTAGAATACCTAACTATGGCTACACCTTC
CSARIPNYGYTF
>TRBD1|-|TRBV19|TRBJ2-3
TGTGCCAGTAGGCGGACAGGGGTGGATACGCAGTATTTT
CASRRTGVDTQYF
>TRBD2|-|TRBV7-9|TRBJ2-1
TGTGCCAGCAGCCGAGGACTAGTCAACTACAATGAGCAGTTCTTC
CASSRGLVNYNEQFF
>TRBD2|many|TRBV5-1|TRBJ2-1
TGCGCCAGCAGCGAGGCAATTAGCGGGAGGGCTAAAAATGAGCAGTTCTTC
CASSEAISGRAKNEQFF
>-|many|TRBV15|TRBJ2-6
TGTGCCACCAGCAGAGTTGGGGCCAACGTCCTGACTTTC
CATSRVGANVLTF